This T cell receptor (beta chain) came from a study of identical twins. One entry per CDR3 protein results from TCRdb running MiXCR on the 5' RACE reads. The sample comprises around 650,000 distinct CDR3 sequences, about 7.1% of which are singletons, and 1.6% rests with the top ten. The CDR3 spans 16 residues. Looked up from germline, CDR1 is LNHDA and CDR2 is SQIVND (reference sequence). Trimming took 5 bases from V and 4 from J; bases not matched to a gene: 11. This sample was shared with a second study, whose subject was yellow fever vaccine responses in identical twins. That report notes: Twins reportedly had a vaccine T cell response that seemed partly convergent, partly personalized.

The chain links TRBV19 to TRBJ1-1; 9 bases agree with TRBD1. The origin of this receptor is a woman under 30 in good health. Input material: PBMCs. CDR3 protein: CASSLRDRAGGTEAFF. The CDR3, as DNA: TGTGCCAGTAGTCTACGGGACAGGGCGGGCGGCACTGAAGCTTTCTTT.